The subject of this entry is one TCR beta chain. The antigen remains unidentified. The source of the sample is a study of T cell responses to AZD1222 COVID-19 vaccine. The study's findings and limits: Donors in the cohort were predominantly white British and more often female, and clonal diversity was possibly underestimated.

Second-dose timings of about 4 or about 12 weeks were pooled. Repertoires were generated with immunoSEQ multiplex PCR, while TCRdb's copy carries only in-frame clones and drops some. The data contain about 130,000 clones, about 91% of them singletons. Germline CDR1 is LNHDA and CDR2 is SQIVND (reference sequence). Trimming removed 6 bases at V and 6 bases at J, with 20 bases between. The CDR3 runs to 15 residues. The chain has TRBV19 and TRBJ2-5; maybe TRBD2 (6 bases). Sequencing was performed on peripheral blood, taken 28 days after the second AZD1222 dose. The clonotype was recovered from an adult who received the AZD1222 COVID-19 vaccine. DNA of the CDR3: TGTGCCAGTAGGGGCCGTGGGGACTCCCCGCAGACCCAGTACTTC. It specifies CASRGRGDSPQTQYF.